The clone carrying this T cell receptor (beta chain) was picked up a small number of times. Its target is not known. This entry belongs to a study of CD8+CD57+ T cells in acquired aplastic anemia. Study information: Sorted CD4+ and CD8+ cells yielded DNA averaging around 3.2 ug. Study results and limitations: Patients versus controls showed no significant CD8+ Simpson's diversity difference.

This CDR3 comprises 15 residues. From germline, CDR1 is SGHRS and CDR2 YFSETQ. The junction had 5 bases not matched to a gene; V was cut back by 1 base and J by 3 bases. CDR3 and TCR beta VDJ profiling relied on genomic DNA as the template. TCRdb re-derived calls from the reads in MiXCR, one entry per CDR3 protein. The sample shows under 350,000 distinct CDR3 sequences, 56% of them seen only once. The chain couples TRBV5-1 to TRBJ2-7; TRBD1 agrees at 9 bases. The sequenced material came from sorted CD4+, CD8+, or CD8+CD57+ T cells (not recorded which) from PBMCs. The clonotype originates from a human donor with severe aplastic anemia or a healthy control (not recorded which). CDR3: CASSLPGTGYYEQYF. CDR3 DNA sequence: TGCGCCAGCAGCTTGCCGGGGACAGGGTACTACGAGCAGTACTTC.